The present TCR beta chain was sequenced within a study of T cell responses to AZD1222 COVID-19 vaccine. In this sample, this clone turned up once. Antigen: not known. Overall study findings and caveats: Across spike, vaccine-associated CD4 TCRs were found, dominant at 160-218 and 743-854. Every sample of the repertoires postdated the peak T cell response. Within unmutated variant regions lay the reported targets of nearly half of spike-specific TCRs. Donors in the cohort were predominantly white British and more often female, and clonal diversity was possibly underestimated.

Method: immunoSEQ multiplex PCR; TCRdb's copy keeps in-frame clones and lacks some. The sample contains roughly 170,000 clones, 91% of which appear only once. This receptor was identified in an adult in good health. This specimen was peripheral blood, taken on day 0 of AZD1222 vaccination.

CDR3 bases: TGTGCCAGCAGCGACTCGACCAGACAGTACTATGGCTACACCTTC. It translates to CASSDSTRQYYGYTF. The genes are TRBV6-5 and TRBJ1-2, with D tentatively TRBD1 (5 bases). Per germline, CDR1 MNHEY and CDR2 SVGAGI. The ends were cut back, 6 bases at V and 3 bases at J, with 17 bases in the middle. This CDR3 region has 15 residues.